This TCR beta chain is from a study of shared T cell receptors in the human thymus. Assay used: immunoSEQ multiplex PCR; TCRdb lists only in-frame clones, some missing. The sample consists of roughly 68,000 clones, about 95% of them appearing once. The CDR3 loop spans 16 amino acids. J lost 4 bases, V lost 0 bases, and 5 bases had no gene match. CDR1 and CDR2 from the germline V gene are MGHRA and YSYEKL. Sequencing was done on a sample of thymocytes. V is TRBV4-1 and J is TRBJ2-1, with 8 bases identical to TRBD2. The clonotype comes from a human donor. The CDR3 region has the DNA TGCGCCAGCAGCCAAGATATCCGGGGGGGGTACAATGAGCAGTTCTTC. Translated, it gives CASSQDIRGGYNEQFF.